This T cell receptor beta chain is from a study of T cell repertoires in cytomegalovirus infection. About the research overall: Both a matching HLA type and CMV infection were indicated by public TCR beta signatures. Study-level points and caveats: Dominating the ex vivo response were HLA-C-restricted CMV-specific TCR beta clonotypes.

TCRdb reanalysed the reads using MiXCR and keeps one entry per CDR3 protein. The sample lists 150,000 to 190,000 distinct CDR3 sequences; less than 25% were seen once. This clonotype was picked up many times. The antigen remains unidentified. CDR1 is MDHEN, CDR2 SYDVKM, per germline. Trimming took off 5 bases at V and 7 bases at J, with 9 bases between the two ends. The CDR3 covers 12 residues. This TCR was recovered from a human donor in good health (CMV status not recorded). Some clones in this sample may be carry-over from other donors' samples. V usage is TRBV28 and J usage is TRBJ1-5; D is uncertain. The source material was PBMCs. Here the CDR3 reads CASSPWVQPQHF. In nucleotides, the CDR3 is TGTGCCAGCAGTCCGTGGGTGCAGCCCCAGCATTTT. Supplemented by reference TRBV28 and TRBJ1-5, the full variable domain reads DVKVTQSSRYLVKRTGEKVFLECVQDMDHENMFWYRQDPGLGLRLIYFSYDVKMKEKGDIPEGYSVSREKKERFSLILESASTNQTSMYLCASSPWVQPQHFGDGTRLSIL.